This T cell receptor (beta chain) was recovered during a study of post-analysis software for immune sequencing data. The CDR3 extends over 14 amino acids. Germline lookup yields CDR1 SGHTA and CDR2 FQGTGA. Findings and caveats of the study: Relative to controls, patients had several TRBV segments at higher frequency, with TRBV5-6, TRBV5-1 and TRBV20-1 among these. Controls showed significantly higher normalized Chao1 diversity than did multiple sclerosis patients.

Unique molecular identifiers were carried by the TCR beta cDNA libraries. TCRdb ran MiXCR on the PCR reads and lists one entry per CDR3 protein. The data hold about 540,000 distinct CDR3 sequences, with around 34% observed a single time. About this clonotype itself: Its specificity is unknown.

Input material: blood. The V and J genes are TRBV7-3 and TRBJ2-1, with D perhaps TRBD1 or TRBD2 (6 bases each). The assigned J gene may be wrong: the sequence end matches TRBJ2-7 better. This receptor was taken from a girl aged 2 to 17 with multiple sclerosis. CDR3 bases: TGTGCCAGCAGCTTAGGGGGGCCCTACAATGAGCAGTACTTC. It codes for CASSLGGPYNEQYF.